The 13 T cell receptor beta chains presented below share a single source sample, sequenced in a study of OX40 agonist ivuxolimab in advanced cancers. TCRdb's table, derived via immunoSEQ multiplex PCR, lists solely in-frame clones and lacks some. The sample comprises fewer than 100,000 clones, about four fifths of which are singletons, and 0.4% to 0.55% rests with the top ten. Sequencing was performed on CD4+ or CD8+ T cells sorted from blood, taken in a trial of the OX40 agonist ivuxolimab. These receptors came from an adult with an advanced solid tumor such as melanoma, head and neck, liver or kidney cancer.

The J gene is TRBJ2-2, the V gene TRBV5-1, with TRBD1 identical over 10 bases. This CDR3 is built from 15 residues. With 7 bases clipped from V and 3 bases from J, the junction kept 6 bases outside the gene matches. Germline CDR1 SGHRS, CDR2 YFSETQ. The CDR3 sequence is CASARTGGDTGELFF. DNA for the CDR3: TGCGCCAGCGCCCGGACAGGGGGTGACACCGGGGAGCTGTTTTTT.

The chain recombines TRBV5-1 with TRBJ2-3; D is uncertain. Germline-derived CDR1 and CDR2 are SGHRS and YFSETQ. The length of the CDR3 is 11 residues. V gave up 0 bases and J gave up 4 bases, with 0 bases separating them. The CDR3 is CASSLADTQYF. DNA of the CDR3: TGCGCCAGCAGCTTGGCAGATACGCAGTATTTT.

The CDR3, as DNA: TGTGCCACTAGACCAGCGGGGGGGCGGACAGATACGCAGTATTTT. Residues: CATRPAGGRTDTQYF. This chain connects TRBV10-3 to TRBJ2-3; 10 positions agree with TRBD2. CDR1 and CDR2 (germline): ENHRY, SYGVKD. V lost 10 bases, J lost 3 bases, and 10 bases stayed unmatched. The CDR3 has 15 residues.

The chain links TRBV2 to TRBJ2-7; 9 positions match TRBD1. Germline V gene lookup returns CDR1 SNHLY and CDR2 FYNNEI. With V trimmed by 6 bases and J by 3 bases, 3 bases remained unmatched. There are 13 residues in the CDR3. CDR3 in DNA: TGTGCCAGCAGAAGGGACAGGGACTACGAGCAGTACTTC. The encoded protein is CASRRDRDYEQYF.

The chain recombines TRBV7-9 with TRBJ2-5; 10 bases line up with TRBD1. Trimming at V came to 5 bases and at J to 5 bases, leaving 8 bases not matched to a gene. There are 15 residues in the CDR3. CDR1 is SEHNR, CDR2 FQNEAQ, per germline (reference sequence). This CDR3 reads CASSPGQGVGETQYF. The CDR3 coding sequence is TGTGCCAGCAGCCCTGGACAGGGGGTGGGGGAGACCCAGTACTTC.

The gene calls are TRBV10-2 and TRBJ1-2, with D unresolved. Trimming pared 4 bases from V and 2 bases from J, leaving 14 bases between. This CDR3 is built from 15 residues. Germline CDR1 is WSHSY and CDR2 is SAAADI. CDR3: CASSGQNKLNYGYTF. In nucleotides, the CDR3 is TGCGCCAGCAGTGGTCAAAACAAACTAAACTATGGCTACACCTTC.

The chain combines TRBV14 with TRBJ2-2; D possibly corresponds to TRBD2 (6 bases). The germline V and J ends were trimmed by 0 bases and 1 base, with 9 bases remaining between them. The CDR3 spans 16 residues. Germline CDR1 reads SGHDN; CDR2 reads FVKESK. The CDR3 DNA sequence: TGTGCCAGCAGCCAAGATCTAGCGCGGAACACCGGGGAGCTGTTTTTT. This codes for CASSQDLARNTGELFF.

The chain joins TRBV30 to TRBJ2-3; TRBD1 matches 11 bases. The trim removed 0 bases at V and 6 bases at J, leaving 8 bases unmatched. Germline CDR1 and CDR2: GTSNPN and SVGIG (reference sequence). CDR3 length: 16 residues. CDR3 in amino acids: CAWSVRRTGGLDTQYF. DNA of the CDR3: TGTGCCTGGAGTGTACGCCGGACAGGGGGCTTGGATACGCAGTATTTT.

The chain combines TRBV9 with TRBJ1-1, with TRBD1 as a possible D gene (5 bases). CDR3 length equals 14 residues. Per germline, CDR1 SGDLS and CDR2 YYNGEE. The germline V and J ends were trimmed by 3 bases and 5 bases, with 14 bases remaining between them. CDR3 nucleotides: TGTGCCAGCAGCGCGCCTCCGGGGGGGACTGAAGCTTTCTTT. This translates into CASSAPPGGTEAFF.

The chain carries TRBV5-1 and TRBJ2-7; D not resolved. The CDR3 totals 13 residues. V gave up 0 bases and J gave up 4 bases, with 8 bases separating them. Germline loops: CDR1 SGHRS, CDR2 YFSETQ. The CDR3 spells CASSLDNSYEQYF. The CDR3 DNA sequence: TGCGCCAGCAGCTTGGACAACTCATACGAGCAGTACTTC.

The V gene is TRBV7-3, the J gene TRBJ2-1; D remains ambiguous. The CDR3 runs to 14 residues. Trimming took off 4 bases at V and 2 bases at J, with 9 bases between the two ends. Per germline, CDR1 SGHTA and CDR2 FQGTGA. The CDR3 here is CASSSAGPYNEQFF. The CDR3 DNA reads TGTGCCAGCAGCTCTGCCGGACCCTACAATGAGCAGTTCTTC.

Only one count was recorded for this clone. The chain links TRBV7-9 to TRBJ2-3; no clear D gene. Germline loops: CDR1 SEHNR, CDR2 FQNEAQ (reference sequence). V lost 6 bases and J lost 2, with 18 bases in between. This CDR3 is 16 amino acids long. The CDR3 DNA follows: TGTGCCAGCAGACAGCCCTGGAAGACCAACACAGATACGCAGTATTTT. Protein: CASRQPWKTNTDTQYF.

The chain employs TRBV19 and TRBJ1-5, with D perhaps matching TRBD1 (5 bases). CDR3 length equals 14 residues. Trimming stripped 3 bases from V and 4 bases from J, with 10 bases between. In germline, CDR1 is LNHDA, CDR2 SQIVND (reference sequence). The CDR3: CASSMGRMNQPQHF. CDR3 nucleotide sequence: TGTGCCAGTAGTATGGGACGGATGAATCAGCCCCAGCATTTT.